These 8 T cell receptor beta chains came from one sample sequenced in a study of cytomegalovirus exposure and HLA in healthy donors. The PCR employed 60 Vbeta primers together with 13 Jbeta primers. TCRdb keeps only in-frame clones here, not all; method: immunoSEQ multiplex PCR. This table has some 190,000 clones, 65% to 85% appearing once. Material: PBMCs. The receptors were gathered from a woman younger than 30 in good health and CMV-seronegative.

In nucleotides, the CDR3 is TGTGCCAGCCTAGGAGGCACTGAAGCTTTCTTT. Translation: CASLGGTEAFF. V usage is TRBV19 and J usage is TRBJ1-1; unclear D gene. Germline V gene data show CDR1 as LNHDA and CDR2 as SQIVND (reference sequence). The CDR3 length is 11 residues. Trimming stripped 9 bases from V and 4 bases from J, with 9 bases between.

This chain uses TRBV5-4 with TRBJ2-5, with 7 bases fitting TRBD1. CDR3 length: 16 amino acids. The germline CDR1 and CDR2 sequences are SGHNT and YYREEE (reference sequence). V lost 4 bases to trimming and J lost 2 bases; unmatched junction nucleotides: 11. The CDR3 protein is CASSPNEGQIQETQYF. The CDR3 region has the DNA TGTGCCAGCAGCCCCAACGAGGGACAGATACAAGAGACCCAGTACTTC.

This rearrangement joins TRBV29-1 to TRBJ2-5, with TRBD2 matching over 11 bases. Germline V gene lookup returns CDR1 SQVTM and CDR2 ANQGSEA. The CDR3 has 14 amino acids. The V and J ends lost 7 bases and 2 bases, in that order; junction bases with no gene match: 6. The CDR3 nucleotides read TGCAGCGCGGAAAGACTAGCGGGGCAAGAGACCCAGTACTTC. Translation: CSAERLAGQETQYF.

This chain joins TRBV7-2 and TRBJ1-2; possible D gene TRBD1, 6 bases. Per the germline V gene, CDR1 is SGHTA and CDR2 is FQGNSA. V was trimmed by 0 bases and J by 0 bases, leaving 11 bases between them. The CDR3 sequence is 16 residues long. CDR3 DNA sequence: TGTGCCAGCAGCTTAGCCGTCAGGGGTCCTAACTATGGCTACACCTTC. It codes for CASSLAVRGPNYGYTF.

This rearrangement joins TRBV15 to TRBJ1-5, with a tentative D call TRBD1 (5 bases). The V and J ends lost 5 bases and 4 bases respectively, with 6 bases between them. The CDR3 contains 12 residues. From germline, CDR1 is LNHNV and CDR2 YYDKDF (reference sequence). The CDR3 spells CATSAGNQPQHF. CDR3 sequence (DNA): TGTGCCACCAGCGCAGGGAATCAGCCCCAGCATTTT. Full variable domain (rest looked up from reference TRBV15 and TRBJ1-5): DAMVIQNPRYQVTQFGKPVTLSCSQTLNHNVMYWYQQKSSQAPKLLFHYYDKDFNNEADTPDNFQSRRPNTSFCFLDIRSPGLGDTAMYLCATSAGNQPQHFGDGTRLSIL.

The CDR3 sequence is CASRERQVNTEAFF. The DNA of the CDR3 is TGTGCCAGCAGGGAAAGACAGGTTAACACTGAAGCTTTCTTT. The chain couples TRBV6-6 to TRBJ1-1; possible D gene TRBD1, 6 bases. The CDR3 contains 14 residues. V was pared by 6 bases and J by 2 bases, with 13 bases between. Germline assignment: CDR1 MNHNY and CDR2 SVGAGI (reference sequence).

This chain connects TRBV4-1 to TRBJ2-1, with 12 nucleotides matching TRBD2. The CDR3 length is 14 residues. CDR1 is MGHRA and CDR2 is YSYEKL in the germline V gene. V shed 1 base, J shed 9 bases, and the junction held 1 base outside the gene matches. CDR3 nucleotides: TGCGCCAGCAGCCAAGGGACTAGCGGGATTGAGCAGTTCTTC. This codes for CASSQGTSGIEQFF.

This clone was detected only a few times. The chain recombines TRBV18 with TRBJ2-7; D is possibly TRBD1 (6 bases). The CDR3 contains 13 residues. CDR1 and CDR2 (germline): KGHSH, LQKENI. With 2 bases removed from V and 2 bases from J, the gap between germline ends came to 7 bases. In nucleotides, the CDR3 is TGTGCCAGCTCACCAGGACAGACCTACGAGCAGTACTTC. This encodes CASSPGQTYEQYF.